This is a list of T cell receptor beta chains from one sample in a study of read filtering for tumor transcriptome and immune sequencing. TCRdb used MiXCR to reprocess the reads, holding one entry per CDR3 protein. This sample has around 50,000 distinct CDR3 sequences, with 20% to 25% found just once. The specimen sequenced was a population of CD138-negative cells sorted from bone marrow. All receptors derive from a donor aged 40 or older with multiple myeloma. CDR3s leave out the opening cysteine and the closing phenylalanine or tryptophan. Fields, in order: J gene, V gene, clone size, CDR3 length, CDR3 protein. Size tells how often a clone was seen (once, few, many) or the class of an expanded clone, and some rows leave it out.

>TRBJ2-7|TRBV6-6|many|13
ASQPPRGASYEQY
>TRBJ2-5|TRBV29-1|NA|10
SVGQGGETQY
>TRBJ2-5|TRBV7-8|NA|12
ASNPGGSQETQY
>TRBJ2-1|TRBV5-1|many|13
ASSSAGGPGNEQF
>TRBJ2-1|TRBV6-5|many|12
ASSYSGAYNEQF
>TRBJ2-6|TRBV27|NA|11
ASSRAGANVLT
>TRBJ2-1|TRBV5-1|many|14
ASSATSGRVYNEQF
>TRBJ2-1|TRBV14|few|12
ASSQVSQLHEQF
>TRBJ2-7|TRBV11-1|NA|10
ASSLGSYEQY
>TRBJ2-5|TRBV27|many|15
ASSMGLAGGPFETQY
>TRBJ1-4|TRBV28|many|13
ASSTPQVPDEKLF